Shown below are 22 T cell receptor beta chains from a single sample sequenced in a study of T cell repertoires in cytomegalovirus infection. One entry per CDR3 protein, called by TCRdb with MiXCR from the reads. The data contain almost 550,000 distinct CDR3 sequences, 16% of them seen just once; the ten biggest clones take up 20% to 30%. Sequencing was performed on CD8+ T cells from PBMCs. These TCRs come from a human donor in good health (CMV status not recorded). Some clones in this sample may be carry-over from other donors' samples.

The rearrangement uses TRBV2 and TRBJ1-4; D unclear. Deletions cut 2 bases from V and 3 bases from J, with 10 bases between. There are 15 residues in the CDR3. Germline CDR1 and CDR2: SNHLY and FYNNEI. The CDR3 coding sequence is TGTGCCAGCAGTGAAACAGAAGGTTCTAATGAAAAACTGTTTTTT. This gives the protein CASSETEGSNEKLFF. Drawing the rest from reference TRBV2 and TRBJ1-4, the complete variable domain is EPEVTQTPSHQVTQMGQEVILRCVPISNHLYFYWYRQILGQKVEFLVSFYNNEISEKSEIFDDQFSVERPDGSNFTLKIRSTKLEDSAMYFCASSETEGSNEKLFFGSGTQLSVL.

This chain connects TRBV6-1 to TRBJ2-2; 12 nucleotides agree with TRBD1. This CDR3 has 18 residues. From germline, CDR1 is MNHNS and CDR2 SASEGT. The V segment lost 6 bases and the J segment 3 bases; nucleotides outside the gene matches: 11. This chain's CDR3 is CASSDRDRGLDHTGELFF. CDR3 DNA: TGTGCCAGCAGCGACCGGGACAGGGGGCTTGATCACACCGGGGAGCTGTTTTTT.

The CDR3 sequence: CASSPQPDRGVSNEQFF. CDR3 DNA sequence: TGTGCCAGCAGCCCTCAGCCGGATCGGGGGGTTAGCAATGAGCAGTTCTTC. This chain connects TRBV9 to TRBJ2-1; 7 nucleotides align to TRBD2. The CDR3 is 17 amino acids. Per germline, CDR1 SGDLS and CDR2 YYNGEE. With 4 bases clipped from V and 6 bases from J, the junction kept 16 bases outside the gene matches.

The chain has TRBV5-8 and TRBJ2-7; D tentatively reads TRBD1 or TRBD2 (5 bases each). Germline CDR1 and CDR2: SGHTS and YDEGEE. Trimming pared 4 bases from V and 9 bases from J, leaving 11 bases between. The CDR3 is 11 amino acids. The CDR3 bases are TGTGCCAGCAGCCCGGGGACGGGGCAGTACTTC. Residues: CASSPGTGQYF. Full variable domain (missing parts from reference TRBV5-8 and TRBJ2-7): EAGVTQSPTHLIKTRGQQATLRCSPISGHTSVYWYQQALGLGLQFLLWYDEGEERNRGNFPPRFSGRQFPNYSSELNVNALELEDSALYLCASSPGTGQYFGPGTRLTVT.

This sequence joins TRBV2 and TRBJ1-6; TRBD1 might be the D (6 bases). Germline CDR1 and CDR2: SNHLY and FYNNEI. This CDR3 region has 13 residues. V lost 11 bases and J 10 bases, leaving 18 bases between the germline ends. The CDR3: CASRGGRGSPLHF. For the CDR3, the DNA is TGTGCCTCAAGGGGGGGGCGCGGCTCACCCCTCCACTTT.

As for this clonotype: This may stem from a read error, because a much larger clone lies one nucleotide away. The chain links TRBV6-5 to TRBJ2-2, with D possibly TRBD1 on 7 matching bases. Germline-derived CDR1 and CDR2 are MNHEY and SVGAGI. The CDR3 is 17 amino acids. The CDR3 loop is CASSLLILRGSGGVLFF. The CDR3 DNA reads TGTGCCAGCAGTTTATTAATCCTCAGGGGGTCGGGCGGGGTGCTGTTTTTT.

The chain uses TRBV29-1 and TRBJ2-1; a possible D gene is TRBD2 (6 bases). Germline V CDR1 and CDR2: SQVTM, ANQGSEA. V was pared by 3 bases and J by 1 base, with 10 bases between. The CDR3 spans 14 residues. CDR3 nucleotide sequence: TGCAGCGTTGATTGGGGGAGGTCCTACAATGAGCAGTTCTTC. Translation gives CSVDWGRSYNEQFF.

This clonotype was recorded a few times. The chain joins TRBV14 to TRBJ1-1; 7 bases map to TRBD1. V was pared by 4 bases and J by 8 bases, with 16 bases of the junction left unmatched. The CDR3 is made up of 16 amino acids. Germline CDR1 and CDR2: SGHDN and FVKESK. CDR3 sequence (DNA): TGTGCCAGCAGCCCCCGACAGGGCGGTCTCAAGACCGAAGCTTTCTTT. This encodes CASSPRQGGLKTEAFF.

This clonotype occurred a few times. A read error may explain this, as a much larger clone is one base away. The chain uses TRBV27 and TRBJ1-5; TRBD1 matches at 10 bases. The CDR3 covers 15 residues. Germline lookup yields CDR1 MNHEY and CDR2 SMNVEV (reference sequence). Unmatched junction bases numbered 3, after V lost 7 bases and J lost 0 bases. CDR3 nucleotides: TGTGCCAGCACCAGGACAGGGGGTAGCAATCAGCCCCAGCATTTT. Its translation: CASTRTGGSNQPQHF.

This clonotype was observed many times. This chain joins TRBV14 and TRBJ2-1; TRBD2 matches at 7 bases. Germline CDR1 and CDR2: SGHDN and FVKESK. Losses at the gene ends were 1 base for V and 0 bases for J; bases not matched to a gene: 6. The CDR3 contains 17 residues. In nucleotides, the CDR3 is TGTGCCAGCAGCCAAGTGTCTAAGCGGGGCTCCTACAATGAGCAGTTCTTC. As protein: CASSQVSKRGSYNEQFF.

The rearrangement links TRBV25-1 to TRBJ2-1; maybe TRBD1 (7 bases). V dropped 3 bases and J dropped 7 bases, with 19 bases sitting between them. The CDR3 is 16 amino acids. CDR1 and CDR2 (germline): MGHDK, SYGVNS. In DNA form, the CDR3 reads TGTGCCAGCAGTGATGGCGGGACAGCCCAACTGAATGAGCAGTTCTTC. Amino acid sequence: CASSDGGTAQLNEQFF.

This clonotype was counted between two and nine times. The chain uses TRBV9 and TRBJ2-7; 10 bases fit TRBD1. The trim removed 0 bases at V and 6 bases at J, leaving 6 bases unmatched. CDR1 and CDR2 (germline): SGDLS, YYNGEE. This CDR3 has 15 amino acids. CDR3: CASSVAGTGVGEQYF. The CDR3 nucleotides read TGTGCCAGCAGCGTAGCAGGGACAGGGGTAGGCGAGCAGTACTTC.

Of note for this clonotype: One end of the junction fails to match germline, which may point to a read error. The chain combines TRBV6-5 with TRBJ2-7, with D perhaps TRBD2 (5 bases). CDR3 size: 14 residues. Looked up from germline, CDR1 is MNHEY and CDR2 is SVGAGI. The CDR3 here is CASTGKWATYVQYF. CDR3 coding DNA: TGTGCCAGTACGGGAAAGTGGGCAACCTACGTGCAGTACTTC.

The sample holds many counts of this clonotype. The gene calls are TRBV4-1 and TRBJ2-1, with D perhaps given as TRBD1 or TRBD2 (5 bases each). CDR1 MGHRA and CDR2 YSYEKL come from the germline V gene. The CDR3 consists of 16 residues. The germline V and J ends were trimmed by 6 bases and 9 bases, with 24 bases remaining between them. CDR3 protein: CASSRLGDGTQGEQFF. CDR3 sequence (DNA): TGCGCCAGCAGTCGTCTCGGGGACGGGACCCAGGGTGAGCAGTTCTTC.

This clonotype was counted only a few times. This rearrangement joins TRBV11-3 to TRBJ2-1; 8 nucleotides agree with TRBD2. Germline V CDR1 and CDR2: SGHNT, YENEEA. The CDR3 is 12 residues long. Trimming took 1 base from V and 15 from J; bases not matched to a gene: 5. The CDR3 DNA is TGTGCCAGCAGCTTAGCGGGGGGGCTCTCGTTCTTC. It codes for CASSLAGGLSFF.

This clonotype was found many times. The chain couples TRBV7-8 to TRBJ2-1, with 9 bases identical to TRBD2. Trimming took 3 bases from V and 9 from J; bases not matched to a gene: 9. This CDR3 contains 15 residues. Germline lookup yields CDR1 SGHVS and CDR2 FQNEAQ. CDR3 amino acids: CASSLVAGGPSEQFF. The CDR3 nucleotides read TGTGCCAGCAGCTTGGTTGCGGGAGGGCCGAGTGAGCAGTTCTTC.

Many counts were recorded for this clonotype. The chain carries TRBV7-9 and TRBJ2-3; TRBD1 is a possible D gene (5 bases). Trimming pared 5 bases from V and 4 bases from J, leaving 16 bases between. The germline V gene has CDR1 SEHNR and CDR2 FQNEAQ (reference sequence). The CDR3 has 15 residues. This chain's CDR3 is CASSPNQGRADTQYF. For the CDR3, the DNA is TGTGCCAGCAGCCCAAACCAGGGTCGGGCAGATACGCAGTATTTT.

The V call is TRBV15, the J call TRBJ2-7; perhaps TRBD2 as D (5 bases). CDR3 length: 14 residues. The V end lost 3 bases, the J end lost 7 bases, and 16 bases lay between the germline ends. Germline loops: CDR1 LNHNV, CDR2 YYDKDF (reference sequence). This CDR3 is CATSSRESFREQYF. CDR3 nucleotides: TGTGCCACCAGCAGTAGGGAGTCTTTTCGGGAGCAGTACTTC.

This clonotype was seen more than once but under ten times. This chain joins TRBV27 and TRBJ1-5, with a weak D call TRBD1 (6 bases). CDR1 is MNHEY, CDR2 SMNVEV, per germline (reference sequence). The ends were cut back, 8 bases at V and 0 bases at J, with 14 bases in the middle. The CDR3 runs to 15 residues. This chain's CDR3 is CASGEWGHSNQPQHF. CDR3 DNA sequence: TGTGCCAGCGGAGAATGGGGACATAGCAATCAGCCCCAGCATTTT.

Only a few counts were recorded for this clonotype. The rearrangement links TRBV5-1 to TRBJ2-5; 7 bases are a match to TRBD1. After removal of 1 base from V and 6 bases from J, the junction contained 9 bases not matched to a gene. CDR3 length: 15 amino acids. Germline CDR1 and CDR2: SGHRS and YFSETQ. The CDR3 DNA reads TGCGCCAGCAGCTTGTACAGGGGATCCCCACAGACCCAGTACTTC. Translation: CASSLYRGSPQTQYF.

This clonotype has a handful of counts. J is TRBJ1-3 and V is TRBV6-2 or TRBV6-3; 8 nucleotides line up with TRBD1. Germline V gene lookup returns CDR1 MNHEY and CDR2 SVGEGT. This CDR3 region has 14 residues. V gave up 6 bases and J gave up 3 bases; unmatched junction bases: 4. In DNA, the CDR3 is TGTGCCAGCAGACCCGGGACAGGTGGAAACACCATATATTTT. Amino acids: CASRPGTGGNTIYF.

CDR3 sequence: CASSSRQKSSYEQYF. The CDR3 DNA is TGTGCCAGCAGCTCTCGACAGAAGAGCTCCTACGAGCAGTACTTC. The gene calls are TRBV5-4 and TRBJ2-7, with D possibly TRBD1 on 5 matching bases. CDR1 SGHNT and CDR2 YYREEE come from the germline V gene (reference sequence). The length of the CDR3 is 15 residues. The V gene lost 3 bases and the J gene lost 0 bases, with 13 bases spanning the gap.